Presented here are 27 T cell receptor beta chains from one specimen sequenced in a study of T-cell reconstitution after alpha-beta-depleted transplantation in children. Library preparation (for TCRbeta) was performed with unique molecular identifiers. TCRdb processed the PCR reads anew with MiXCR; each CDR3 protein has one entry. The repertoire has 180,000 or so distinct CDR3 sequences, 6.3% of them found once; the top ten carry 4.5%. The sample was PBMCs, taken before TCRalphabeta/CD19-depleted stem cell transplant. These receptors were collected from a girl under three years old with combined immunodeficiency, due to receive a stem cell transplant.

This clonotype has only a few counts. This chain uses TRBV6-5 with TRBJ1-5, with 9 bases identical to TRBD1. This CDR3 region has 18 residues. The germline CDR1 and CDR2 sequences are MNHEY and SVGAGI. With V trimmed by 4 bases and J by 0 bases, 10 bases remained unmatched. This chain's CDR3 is CASSSGTGSFYSNQPQHF. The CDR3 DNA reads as TGTGCCAGCAGTTCCGGGACAGGGAGTTTCTATAGCAATCAGCCCCAGCATTTT.

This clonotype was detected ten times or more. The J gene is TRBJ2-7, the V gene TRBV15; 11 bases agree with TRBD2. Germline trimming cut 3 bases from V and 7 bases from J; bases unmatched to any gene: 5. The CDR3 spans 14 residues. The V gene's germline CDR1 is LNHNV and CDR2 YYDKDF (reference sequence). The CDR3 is CATSSYLAGGEQYF. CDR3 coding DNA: TGTGCCACCAGCAGTTACCTAGCGGGAGGTGAGCAGTACTTC. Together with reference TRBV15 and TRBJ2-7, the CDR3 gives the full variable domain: DAMVIQNPRYQVTQFGKPVTLSCSQTLNHNVMYWYQQKSSQAPKLLFHYYDKDFNNEADTPDNFQSRRPNTSFCFLDIRSPGLGDTAMYLCATSSYLAGGEQYFGPGTRLTVT.

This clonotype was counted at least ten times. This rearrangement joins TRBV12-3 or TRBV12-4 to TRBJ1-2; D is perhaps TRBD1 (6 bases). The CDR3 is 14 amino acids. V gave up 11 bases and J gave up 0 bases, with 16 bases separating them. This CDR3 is CAVDSESSNYGYTF. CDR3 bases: TGTGCCGTGGACAGCGAATCGTCTAACTATGGCTACACCTTC.

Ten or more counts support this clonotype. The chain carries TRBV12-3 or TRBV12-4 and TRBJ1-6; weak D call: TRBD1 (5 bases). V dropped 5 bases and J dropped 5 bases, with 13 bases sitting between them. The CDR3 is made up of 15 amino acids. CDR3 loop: CASSPTGTHNSPLHF. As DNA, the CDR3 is TGTGCCAGCAGTCCCACCGGGACCCATAATTCACCCCTCCACTTT.

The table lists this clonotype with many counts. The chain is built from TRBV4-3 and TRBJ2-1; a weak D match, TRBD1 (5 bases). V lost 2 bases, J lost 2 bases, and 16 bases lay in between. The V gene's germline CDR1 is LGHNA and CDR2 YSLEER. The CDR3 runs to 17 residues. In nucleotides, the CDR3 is TGCGCCAGCAGCCAATTCAGGGTTATGGCCCCCTACAATGAGCAGTTCTTC. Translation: CASSQFRVMAPYNEQFF.

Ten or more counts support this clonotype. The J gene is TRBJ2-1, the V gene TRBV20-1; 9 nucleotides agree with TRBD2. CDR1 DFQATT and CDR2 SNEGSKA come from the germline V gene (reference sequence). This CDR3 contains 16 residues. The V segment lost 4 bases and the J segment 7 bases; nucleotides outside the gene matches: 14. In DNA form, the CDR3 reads TGCAGTGCTACACAAATCGGGGGCGGGAGGGAAAATGAGCAGTTCTTC. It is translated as CSATQIGGGRENEQFF.

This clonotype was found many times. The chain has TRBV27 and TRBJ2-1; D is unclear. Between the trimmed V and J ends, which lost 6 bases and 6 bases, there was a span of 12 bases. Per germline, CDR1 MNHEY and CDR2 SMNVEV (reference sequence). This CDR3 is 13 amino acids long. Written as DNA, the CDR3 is TGTGCCAGCAGATGGTTAGGGTTCAATGAGCAGTTCTTC. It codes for CASRWLGFNEQFF.

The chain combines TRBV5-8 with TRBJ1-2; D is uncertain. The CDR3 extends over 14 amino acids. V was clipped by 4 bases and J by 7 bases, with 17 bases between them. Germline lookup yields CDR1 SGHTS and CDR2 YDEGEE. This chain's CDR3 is CASSDLDGLRGYTF. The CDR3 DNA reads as TGTGCCAGCAGCGACCTGGACGGATTACGTGGCTACACCTTC.

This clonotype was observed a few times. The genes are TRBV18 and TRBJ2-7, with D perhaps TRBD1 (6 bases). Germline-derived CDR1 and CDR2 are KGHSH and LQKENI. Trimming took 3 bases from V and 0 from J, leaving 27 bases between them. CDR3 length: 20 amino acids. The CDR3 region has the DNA TGTGCCAGCTCACCTCAACAGGGAATGAAGCCCCCGTCCTACTCCTACGAGCAGTACTTC. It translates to CASSPQQGMKPPSYSYEQYF.

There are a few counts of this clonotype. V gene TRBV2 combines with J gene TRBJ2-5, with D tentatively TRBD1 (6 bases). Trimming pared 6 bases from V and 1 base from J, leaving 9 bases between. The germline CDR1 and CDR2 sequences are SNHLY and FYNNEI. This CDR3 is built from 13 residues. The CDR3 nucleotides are TGTGCCAGCAGGGTCAGGGGCCAAGAGACCCAGTACTTC. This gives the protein CASRVRGQETQYF. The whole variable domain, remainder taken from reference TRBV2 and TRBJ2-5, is EPEVTQTPSHQVTQMGQEVILRCVPISNHLYFYWYRQILGQKVEFLVSFYNNEISEKSEIFDDQFSVERPDGSNFTLKIRSTKLEDSAMYFCASRVRGQETQYFGPGTRLLVL.

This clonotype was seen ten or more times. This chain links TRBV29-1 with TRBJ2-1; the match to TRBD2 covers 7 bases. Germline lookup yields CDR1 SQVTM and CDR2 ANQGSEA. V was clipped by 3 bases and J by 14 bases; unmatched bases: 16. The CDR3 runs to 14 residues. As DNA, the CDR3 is TGCAGCGTTGAGGGGCGGGAGCGGGACTTCACAAAGTTCTTC. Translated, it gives CSVEGRERDFTKFF.

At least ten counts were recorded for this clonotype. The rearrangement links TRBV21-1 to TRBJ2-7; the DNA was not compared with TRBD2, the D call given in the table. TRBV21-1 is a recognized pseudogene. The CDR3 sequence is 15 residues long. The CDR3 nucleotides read TGTGCCAGCAGAGCACCTAGCGGAGTCTCCTACGAGCAGTACTTC. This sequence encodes CASRAPSGVSYEQYF.

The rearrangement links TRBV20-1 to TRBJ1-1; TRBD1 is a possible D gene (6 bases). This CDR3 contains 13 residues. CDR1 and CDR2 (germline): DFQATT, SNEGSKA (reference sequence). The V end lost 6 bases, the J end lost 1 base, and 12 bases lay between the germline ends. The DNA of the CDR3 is TGCAGTGCCACGGACAGCCCGAACACTGAAGCTTTCTTT. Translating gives CSATDSPNTEAFF.

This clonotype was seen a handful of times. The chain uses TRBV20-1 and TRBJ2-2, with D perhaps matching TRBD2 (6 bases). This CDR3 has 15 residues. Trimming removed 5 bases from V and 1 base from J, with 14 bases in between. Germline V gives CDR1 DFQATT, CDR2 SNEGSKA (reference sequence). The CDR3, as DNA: TGCAGTGCTGTTCAAATCGGGAGGAACACCGGGGAGCTGTTTTTT. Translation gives CSAVQIGRNTGELFF.

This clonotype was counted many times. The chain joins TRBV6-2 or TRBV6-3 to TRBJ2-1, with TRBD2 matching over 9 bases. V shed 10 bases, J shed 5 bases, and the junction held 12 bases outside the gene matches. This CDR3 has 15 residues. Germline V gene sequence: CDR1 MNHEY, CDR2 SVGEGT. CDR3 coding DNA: TGTGCCATCCGCGGGGGGGGAGAAATGAACAATGAGCAGTTCTTC. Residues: CAIRGGGEMNNEQFF.

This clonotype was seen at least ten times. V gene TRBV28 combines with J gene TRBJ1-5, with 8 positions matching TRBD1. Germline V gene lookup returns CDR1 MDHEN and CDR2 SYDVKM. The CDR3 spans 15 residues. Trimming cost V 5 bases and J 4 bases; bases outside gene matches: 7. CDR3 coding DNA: TGTGCCAGCAGTGGGCCAGGGGGCATGAATCAGCCCCAGCATTTT. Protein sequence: CASSGPGGMNQPQHF.

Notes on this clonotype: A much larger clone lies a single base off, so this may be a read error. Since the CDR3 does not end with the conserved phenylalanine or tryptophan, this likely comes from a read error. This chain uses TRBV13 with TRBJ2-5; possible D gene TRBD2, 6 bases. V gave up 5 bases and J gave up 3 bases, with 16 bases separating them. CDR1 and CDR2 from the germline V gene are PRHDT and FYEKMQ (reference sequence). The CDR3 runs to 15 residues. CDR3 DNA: TGTGCCAGCAGCGAAGCGACTAGAATGAAAGAGACCCAGTACTAC. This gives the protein CASSEATRMKETQYY.

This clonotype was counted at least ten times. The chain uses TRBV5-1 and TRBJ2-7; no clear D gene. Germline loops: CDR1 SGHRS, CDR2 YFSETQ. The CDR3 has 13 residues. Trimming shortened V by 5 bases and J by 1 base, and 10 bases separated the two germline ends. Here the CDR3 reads CASRVGVSYEQYF. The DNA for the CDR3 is TGCGCCAGCAGAGTTGGTGTGTCCTACGAGCAGTACTTC. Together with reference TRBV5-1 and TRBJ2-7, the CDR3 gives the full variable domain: KAGVTQTPRYLIKTRGQQVTLSCSPISGHRSVSWYQQTPGQGLQFLFEYFSETQRNKGNFPGRFSGRQFSNSRSEMNVSTLELGDSALYLCASRVGVSYEQYFGPGTRLTVT.

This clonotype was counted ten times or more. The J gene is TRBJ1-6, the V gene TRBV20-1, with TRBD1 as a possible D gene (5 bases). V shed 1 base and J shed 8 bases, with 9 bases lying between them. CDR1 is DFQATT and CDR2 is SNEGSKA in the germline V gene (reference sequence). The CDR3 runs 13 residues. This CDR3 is CSARARVDSPLHF. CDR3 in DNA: TGCAGTGCTAGAGCCAGGGTCGATTCACCCCTCCACTTT.

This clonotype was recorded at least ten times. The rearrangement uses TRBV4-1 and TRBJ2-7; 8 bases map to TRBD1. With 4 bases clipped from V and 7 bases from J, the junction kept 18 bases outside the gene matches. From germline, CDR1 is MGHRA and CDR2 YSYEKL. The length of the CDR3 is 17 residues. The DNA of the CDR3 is TGCGCCAGCAGCCTATTTGTACCGGGACAGGACGTGGGAGAGCAGTACTTC. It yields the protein CASSLFVPGQDVGEQYF.

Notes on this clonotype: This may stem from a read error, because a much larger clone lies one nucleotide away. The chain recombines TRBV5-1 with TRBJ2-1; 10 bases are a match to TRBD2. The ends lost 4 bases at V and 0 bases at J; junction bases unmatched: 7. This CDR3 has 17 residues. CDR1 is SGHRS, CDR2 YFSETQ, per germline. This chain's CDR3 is CASSMSLAGSSYNEQFF. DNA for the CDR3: TGCGCCAGCAGCATGTCACTAGCGGGGAGCTCCTACAATGAGCAGTTCTTC.

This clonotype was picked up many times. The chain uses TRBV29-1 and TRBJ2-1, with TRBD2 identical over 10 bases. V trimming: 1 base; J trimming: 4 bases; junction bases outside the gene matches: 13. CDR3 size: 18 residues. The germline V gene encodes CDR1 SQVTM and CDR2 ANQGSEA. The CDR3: CSVEGDASGSMSYNEQFF. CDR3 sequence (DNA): TGCAGCGTTGAAGGGGATGCTAGCGGGAGTATGAGTTACAATGAGCAGTTCTTC.

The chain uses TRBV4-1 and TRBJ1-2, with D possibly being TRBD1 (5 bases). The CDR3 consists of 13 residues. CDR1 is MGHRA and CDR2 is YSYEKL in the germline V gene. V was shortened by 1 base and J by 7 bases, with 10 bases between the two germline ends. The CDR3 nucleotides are TGCGCCAGCAGCCAAGCATCCGGGGGTGGCTACACCTTC. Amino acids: CASSQASGGGYTF.

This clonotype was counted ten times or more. The DNA for the CDR3 is TGTGCCAGCAGCGGGTATACTAGCGGCAATGAGCAGTTCTTC. This gives the protein CASSGYTSGNEQFF. This rearrangement joins TRBV9 to TRBJ2-1, with TRBD2 identical over 8 bases. The germline CDR1 and CDR2 sequences are SGDLS and YYNGEE. Trimming took 3 bases from V and 6 from J; bases not matched to a gene: 5. The length of the CDR3 is 14 residues. Drawing the rest from reference TRBV9 and TRBJ2-1, the complete variable domain is DSGVTQTPKHLITATGQRVTLRCSPRSGDLSVYWYQQSLDQGLQFLIQYYNGEERAKGNILERFSAQQFPDLHSELNLSSLELGDSALYFCASSGYTSGNEQFFGPGTRLTVL.

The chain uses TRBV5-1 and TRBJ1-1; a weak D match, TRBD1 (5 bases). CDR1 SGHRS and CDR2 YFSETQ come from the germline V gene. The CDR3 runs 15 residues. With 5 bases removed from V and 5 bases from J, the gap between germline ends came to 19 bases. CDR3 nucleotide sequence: TGCGCCAGCAGGACCGGGGGGGGGACTTGGACTGAAGCTTTCTTT. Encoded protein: CASRTGGGTWTEAFF.

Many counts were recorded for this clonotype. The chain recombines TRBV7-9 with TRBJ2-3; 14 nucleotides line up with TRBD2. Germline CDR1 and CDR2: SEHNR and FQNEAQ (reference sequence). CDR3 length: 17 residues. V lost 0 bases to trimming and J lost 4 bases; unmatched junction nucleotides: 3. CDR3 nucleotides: TGTGCCAGCAGCTTAGCGCAGACTAGCGGGGGGGCAGATACGCAGTATTTT. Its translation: CASSLAQTSGGADTQYF. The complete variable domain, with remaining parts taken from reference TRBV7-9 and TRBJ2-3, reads DTGVSQNPRHKITKRGQNVTFRCDPISEHNRLYWYRQTLGQGPEFLTYFQNEAQLEKSRLLSDRFSAERPKGSFSTLEIQRTEQGDSAMYLCASSLAQTSGGADTQYFGPGTRLTVL.

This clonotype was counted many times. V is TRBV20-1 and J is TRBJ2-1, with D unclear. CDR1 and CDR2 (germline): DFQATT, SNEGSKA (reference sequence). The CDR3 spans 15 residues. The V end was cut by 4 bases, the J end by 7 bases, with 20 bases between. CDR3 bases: TGCAGTGCTATTCGGACCGCCCTACTGAGGAATGAGCAGTTCTTC. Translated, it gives CSAIRTALLRNEQFF.